Following are 6 T cell receptor beta chains from one sample sequenced in a study of cytomegalovirus exposure and HLA in healthy donors. PCR amplification relied on 60 Vbeta primers (plus 13 Jbeta primers). Using immunoSEQ multiplex PCR, the repertoire was profiled, and TCRdb retains in-frame clones only, with some absent. The sample records about 230,000 clones, approximately 90% being singletons. The sample taken for sequencing was PBMCs. Every receptor here comes from a woman aged 18-29 years in good health and CMV-seronegative.

Points on this clone: In the same sample, other DNA sequences code for this CDR3. The V and J genes are TRBV10-3 and TRBJ2-7, with 7 bases matching TRBD1. From germline, CDR1 is ENHRY and CDR2 SYGVKD. Trimming at V came to 4 bases and at J to 1 base, leaving 1 base not matched to a gene. The CDR3 covers 13 residues. CDR3 coding DNA: TGTGCCATCAGTGGACAGGGATCCTACGAGCAGTACTTC. It translates to CAISGQGSYEQYF.

This rearrangement joins TRBV29-1 to TRBJ1-1; 7 bases match TRBD1. Germline CDR1 reads SQVTM; CDR2 reads ANQGSEA. The CDR3 extends over 13 amino acids. Losses at the gene ends were 7 bases for V and 3 bases for J; bases not matched to a gene: 8. CDR3 in amino acids: CSAMDRTDTEAFF. CDR3 in DNA: TGCAGCGCCATGGACAGGACGGACACTGAAGCTTTCTTT.

The chain couples TRBV2 to TRBJ2-3; D not certain. V lost 8 bases and J 4 bases, leaving 10 bases between the germline ends. There are 12 residues in the CDR3. Per the germline V gene, CDR1 is SNHLY and CDR2 is FYNNEI. CDR3 nucleotides: TGTGCCAGCCGCACTGATTCAGATACGCAGTATTTT. Translating gives CASRTDSDTQYF.

This chain links TRBV21-1 with TRBJ2-7; the table's D call TRBD2 went unverified against the DNA. TRBV21-1 is a pseudogene. The CDR3 is made up of 16 amino acids. Written as DNA, the CDR3 is TGTGCCAGCAGCGGTTTACTAATAGCGGGGACCTACGAGCAGTACTTC. Amino acids: CASSGLLIAGTYEQYF.

Worth noting for this clone: The same CDR3 can be traced to other DNA sequences in this sample. The chain links TRBV5-1 to TRBJ2-7, with TRBD2 identical over 7 bases. The junction had 9 bases not matched to a gene; V was cut back by 4 bases and J by 2 bases. CDR1 SGHRS and CDR2 YFSETQ come from the germline V gene. The CDR3 consists of 15 residues. The CDR3 sequence: CASSKDAGDTYEQYF. For the CDR3, the DNA is TGCGCCAGCAGCAAGGATGCGGGAGATACCTACGAGCAGTACTTC.

V and J are TRBV4-2 and TRBJ1-2, with D possibly being TRBD1 (6 bases). Trimming pared 0 bases from V and 8 bases from J, leaving 13 bases between. CDR3 length: 14 amino acids. Germline loops: CDR1 LGHNA, CDR2 YNFKEQ. CDR3 amino acids: CASSQDAGAGGYTF. The CDR3 DNA reads as TGTGCCAGCAGCCAAGACGCGGGGGCTGGGGGCTACACCTTC.